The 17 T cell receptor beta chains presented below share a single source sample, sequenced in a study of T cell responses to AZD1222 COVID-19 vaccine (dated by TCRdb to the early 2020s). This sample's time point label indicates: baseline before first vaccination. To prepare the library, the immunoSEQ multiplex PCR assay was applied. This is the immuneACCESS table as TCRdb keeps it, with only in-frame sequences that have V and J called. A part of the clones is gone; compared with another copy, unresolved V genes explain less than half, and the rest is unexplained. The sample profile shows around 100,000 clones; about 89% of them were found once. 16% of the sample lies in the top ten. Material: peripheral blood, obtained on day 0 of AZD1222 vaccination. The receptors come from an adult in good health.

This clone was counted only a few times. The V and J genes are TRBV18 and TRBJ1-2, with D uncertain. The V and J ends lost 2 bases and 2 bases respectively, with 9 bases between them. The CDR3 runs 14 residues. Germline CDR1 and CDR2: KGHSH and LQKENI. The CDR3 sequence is CASSPRNNNYGYTF. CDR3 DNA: TGTGCCAGCTCACCAAGGAACAACAACTATGGCTACACCTTC.

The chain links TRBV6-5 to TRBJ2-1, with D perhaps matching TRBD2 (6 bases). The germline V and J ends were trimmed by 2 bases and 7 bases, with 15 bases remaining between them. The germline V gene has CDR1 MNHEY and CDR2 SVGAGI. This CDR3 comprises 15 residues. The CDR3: CASSYPHAGHNEQFF. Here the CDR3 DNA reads TGTGCCAGCAGTTACCCCCACGCGGGGCATAATGAGCAGTTCTTC.

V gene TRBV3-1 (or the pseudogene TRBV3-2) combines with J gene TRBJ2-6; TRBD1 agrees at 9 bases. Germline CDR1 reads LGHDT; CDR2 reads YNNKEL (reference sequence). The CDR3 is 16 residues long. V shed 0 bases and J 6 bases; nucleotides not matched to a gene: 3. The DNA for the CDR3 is TGTGCCAGCAGCCAAGAGGGACAGGGTATGGCCAACGTCCTGACTTTC. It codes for CASSQEGQGMANVLTF.

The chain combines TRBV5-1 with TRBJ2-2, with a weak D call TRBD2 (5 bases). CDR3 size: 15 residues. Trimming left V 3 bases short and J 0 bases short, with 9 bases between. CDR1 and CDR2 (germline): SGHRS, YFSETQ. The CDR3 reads CASSSTGSNTGELFF. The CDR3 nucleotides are TGCGCCAGCAGCTCGACGGGATCGAACACCGGGGAGCTGTTTTTT.

Here the CDR3 DNA reads TGTGCCGTAGGGGGGACTAGCGGGACCACCTACGAGCAGTACTTC. Translated, it gives CAVGGTSGTTYEQYF. The chain links TRBV7-9 to TRBJ2-7; 13 bases line up with TRBD2. The length of the CDR3 is 15 residues. Looked up from germline, CDR1 is SEHNR and CDR2 is FQNEAQ (reference sequence). The V segment lost 11 bases and the J segment 2 bases; nucleotides outside the gene matches: 9. Combining the CDR3 with reference TRBV7-9 and TRBJ2-7 gives the whole variable domain DTGVSQNPRHKITKRGQNVTFRCDPISEHNRLYWYRQTLGQGPEFLTYFQNEAQLEKSRLLSDRFSAERPKGSFSTLEIQRTEQGDSAMYLCAVGGTSGTTYEQYFGPGTRLTVT.

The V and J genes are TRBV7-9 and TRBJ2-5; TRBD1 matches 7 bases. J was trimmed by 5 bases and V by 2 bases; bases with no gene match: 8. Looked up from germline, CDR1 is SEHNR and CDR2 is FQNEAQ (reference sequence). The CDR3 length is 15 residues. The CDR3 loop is CASSLQDRVGETQYF. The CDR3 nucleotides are TGTGCCAGCAGCTTACAAGACAGGGTTGGGGAGACCCAGTACTTC. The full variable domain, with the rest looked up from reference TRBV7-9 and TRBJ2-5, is DTGVSQNPRHKITKRGQNVTFRCDPISEHNRLYWYRQTLGQGPEFLTYFQNEAQLEKSRLLSDRFSAERPKGSFSTLEIQRTEQGDSAMYLCASSLQDRVGETQYFGPGTRLLVL.

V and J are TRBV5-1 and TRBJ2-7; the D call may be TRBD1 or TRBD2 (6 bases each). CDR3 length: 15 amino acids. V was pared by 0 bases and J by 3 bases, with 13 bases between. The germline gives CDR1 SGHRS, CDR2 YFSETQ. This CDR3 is CASSLEGGGIYEQYF. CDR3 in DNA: TGCGCCAGCAGCTTGGAGGGGGGAGGCATCTACGAGCAGTACTTC.

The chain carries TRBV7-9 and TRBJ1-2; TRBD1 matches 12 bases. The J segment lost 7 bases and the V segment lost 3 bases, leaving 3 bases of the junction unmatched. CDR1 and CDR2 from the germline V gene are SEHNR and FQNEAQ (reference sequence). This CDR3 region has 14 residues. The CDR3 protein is CASSLGQGASGYTF. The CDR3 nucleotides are TGTGCCAGCAGCTTGGGACAGGGGGCTTCTGGCTACACCTTC.

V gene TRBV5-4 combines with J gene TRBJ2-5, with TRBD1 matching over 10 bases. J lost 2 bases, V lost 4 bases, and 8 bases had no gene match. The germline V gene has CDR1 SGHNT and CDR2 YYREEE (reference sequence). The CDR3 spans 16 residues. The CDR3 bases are TGTGCCAGCAGCCTCGGACAGGGGGTAGGGCAAGAGACCCAGTACTTC. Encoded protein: CASSLGQGVGQETQYF.

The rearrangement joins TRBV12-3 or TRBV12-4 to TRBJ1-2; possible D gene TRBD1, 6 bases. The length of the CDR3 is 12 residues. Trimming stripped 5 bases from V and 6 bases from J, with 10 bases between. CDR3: CASSRQDHGYTF. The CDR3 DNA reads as TGTGCCAGCAGTCGACAGGACCATGGCTACACCTTC.

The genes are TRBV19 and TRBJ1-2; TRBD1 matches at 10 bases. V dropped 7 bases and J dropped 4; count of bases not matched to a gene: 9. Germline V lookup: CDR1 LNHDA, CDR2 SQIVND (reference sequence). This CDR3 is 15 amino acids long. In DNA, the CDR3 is TGTGCCAGTATATCCTGGACAGGGGGAATCTATGGCTACACCTTC. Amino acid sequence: CASISWTGGIYGYTF. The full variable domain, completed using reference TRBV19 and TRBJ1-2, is DGGITQSPKYLFRKEGQNVTLSCEQNLNHDAMYWYRQDPGQGLRLIYYSQIVNDFQKGDIAEGYSVSREKKESFPLTVTSAQKNPTAFYLCASISWTGGIYGYTFGSGTRLTVV.

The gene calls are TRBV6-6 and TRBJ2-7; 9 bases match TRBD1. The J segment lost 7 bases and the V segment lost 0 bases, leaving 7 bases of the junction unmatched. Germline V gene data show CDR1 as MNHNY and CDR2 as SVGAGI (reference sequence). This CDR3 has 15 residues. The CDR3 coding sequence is TGTGCCAGCAGTTACTCCGGGACAGGGAAGTTGGAGCAGTACTTC. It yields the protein CASSYSGTGKLEQYF.

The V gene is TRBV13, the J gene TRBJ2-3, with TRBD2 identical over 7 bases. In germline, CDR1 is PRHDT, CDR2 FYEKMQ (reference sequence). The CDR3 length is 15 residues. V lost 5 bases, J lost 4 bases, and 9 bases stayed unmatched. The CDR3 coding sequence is TGTGCCAGCAGCCGATACAAGCGGGAATCAGATACGCAGTATTTT. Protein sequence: CASSRYKRESDTQYF.

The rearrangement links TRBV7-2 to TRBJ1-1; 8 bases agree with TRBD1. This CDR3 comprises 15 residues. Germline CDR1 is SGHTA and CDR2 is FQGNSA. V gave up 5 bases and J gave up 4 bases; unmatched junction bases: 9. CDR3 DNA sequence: TGTGCCAGCAGCCCGGGAGCAGGGGGCACCACTGAAGCTTTCTTT. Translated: CASSPGAGGTTEAFF.

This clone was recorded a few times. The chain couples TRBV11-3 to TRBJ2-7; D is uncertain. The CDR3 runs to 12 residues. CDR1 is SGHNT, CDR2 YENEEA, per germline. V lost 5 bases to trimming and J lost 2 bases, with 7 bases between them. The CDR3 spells CASSRSAYEQYF. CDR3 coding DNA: TGTGCCAGCAGCCGATCGGCCTACGAGCAGTACTTC.

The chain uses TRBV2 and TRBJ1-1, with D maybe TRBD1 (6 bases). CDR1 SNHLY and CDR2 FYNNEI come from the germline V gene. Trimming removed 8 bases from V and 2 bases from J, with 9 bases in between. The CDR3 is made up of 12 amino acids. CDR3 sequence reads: CASRDTNTEAFF. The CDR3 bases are TGTGCCAGCCGGGACACAAACACTGAAGCTTTCTTT. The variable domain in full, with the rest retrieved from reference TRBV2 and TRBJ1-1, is EPEVTQTPSHQVTQMGQEVILRCVPISNHLYFYWYRQILGQKVEFLVSFYNNEISEKSEIFDDQFSVERPDGSNFTLKIRSTKLEDSAMYFCASRDTNTEAFFGQGTRLTVV.

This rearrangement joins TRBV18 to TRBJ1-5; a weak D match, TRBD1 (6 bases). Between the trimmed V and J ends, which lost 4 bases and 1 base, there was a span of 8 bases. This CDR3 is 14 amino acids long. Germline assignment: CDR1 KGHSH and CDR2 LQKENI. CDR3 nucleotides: TGTGCCAGCTCACAACAGGGAAGCAATCAGCCCCAGCATTTT. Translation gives CASSQQGSNQPQHF. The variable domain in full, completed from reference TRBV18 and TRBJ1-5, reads NAGVMQNPRHLVRRRGQEARLRCSPMKGHSHVYWYRQLPEEGLKFMVYLQKENIIDESGMPKERFSAEFPKEGPSILRIQQVVRGDSAAYFCASSQQGSNQPQHFGDGTRLSIL.